This T cell receptor (beta chain) was profiled in a study of T cell responses to AZD1222 COVID-19 vaccine. The CDR3 has 13 amino acids. V was cut by 6 bases and J by 4 bases, with 9 bases left in between. Germline V gene sequence: CDR1 MGHDK, CDR2 SYGVNS. Profiled with immunoSEQ multiplex PCR; TCRdb holds only in-frame clones, not every one. This table holds about 95,000 clones, 85% to 90% found once. Of note for this clone: Its target is not known.

General study results and limits: Mostly white British, mostly female donors; authors suggested clonal diversity may be underestimated.

This TCR was recovered from an adult in good health. Here the sequenced sample was peripheral blood, taken on day 0 of AZD1222 vaccination. The V and J genes are TRBV25-1 and TRBJ2-2; D might be TRBD2 (5 bases). CDR3 nucleotide sequence: TGTGCCAGCAGAGGCGGAGGCACCGGGGAGCTGTTTTTT. This sequence encodes CASRGGGTGELFF.